These 29 T cell receptor beta chains share one sample of origin, sequenced in a study of Ad26.COV2.S vaccination and SARS-CoV-2 variants. Treatment reported: about 20 received Ad26.COV2.S at low or high dose, single or two shots; 5 received placebo; per-sample allocation not given. Repertoires come from day 63 after the first vaccine or placebo injection. The data were produced by immunoSEQ multiplex PCR, yet TCRdb's version contains in-frame clones alone and is incomplete. The sample lists more than 300,000 clones; around 83% were seen once. This material consisted of peripheral blood, taken in a trial of Ad26.COV2.S vaccine versus placebo. These TCRs come from a person aged 18-65 years who received the Ad26.COV2.S COVID-19 vaccine or a placebo.

The gene calls are TRBV4-1 and TRBJ1-2; D not certain. The CDR3 is 15 amino acids. V was shortened by 1 base and J by 1 base, with 10 bases between the two germline ends. CDR1 MGHRA and CDR2 YSYEKL come from the germline V gene. CDR3 in amino acids: CASSQVAPVNYGYTF. The CDR3 DNA reads TGCGCCAGCAGCCAAGTGGCCCCAGTTAACTATGGCTACACCTTC.

This chain uses TRBV19 with TRBJ1-1; possibly TRBD1 for D (6 bases). Trimming took 10 bases from V and 5 from J, leaving 11 bases between them. In germline, CDR1 is LNHDA, CDR2 SQIVND (reference sequence). This CDR3 has 11 amino acids. CDR3 bases: TGTGCCACCCGGAGGGGGACTGAAGCTTTCTTT. Its translation: CATRRGTEAFF.

This rearrangement joins TRBV27 to TRBJ1-6; 8 bases are a match to TRBD1. The CDR3 has 17 amino acids. The germline gives CDR1 MNHEY, CDR2 SMNVEV (reference sequence). V shed 8 bases and J 0 bases; nucleotides not matched to a gene: 9. The CDR3 reads CASFPDRAPSYNSPLHF. CDR3 bases: TGTGCCAGCTTCCCGGACAGGGCGCCCTCCTATAATTCACCCCTCCACTTT.

The J gene is TRBJ2-7, the V gene TRBV20-1, with D maybe TRBD1 (5 bases). Germline values: CDR1 DFQATT, CDR2 SNEGSKA (reference sequence). Trimming shortened V by 5 bases and J by 6 bases, and 11 bases separated the two germline ends. This CDR3 spans 11 amino acids. CDR3 sequence: CSAFRGSEQYF. The CDR3 DNA sequence: TGCAGTGCTTTTAGGGGTAGCGAGCAGTACTTC.

The CDR3 bases are TGTGCCAGCAGTTACCCCGGACAGGGGGGGAATTCACCCCTCCACTTT. It specifies CASSYPGQGGNSPLHF. The chain has TRBV6-6 and TRBJ1-6, with 10 bases that match TRBD1. V lost 2 bases and J lost 7; bases outside the gene matches: 5. CDR3 length: 16 residues. The germline CDR1 and CDR2 sequences are MNHNY and SVGAGI (reference sequence).

The rearrangement links TRBV7-2 to TRBJ2-3, with a tentative D call TRBD2 (7 bases). Per germline, CDR1 SGHTA and CDR2 FQGNSA. There are 15 residues in the CDR3. Trimming took 3 bases from V and 5 from J, leaving 15 bases between them. CDR3 in amino acids: CASSLPRGGVDTQYF. CDR3 DNA: TGTGCCAGCAGCTTGCCGAGGGGGGGAGTAGATACGCAGTATTTT.

The chain links TRBV3-1 (or the pseudogene TRBV3-2) to TRBJ1-6, with 10 bases aligning to TRBD1. There are 18 residues in the CDR3. Trimming took 2 bases from V and 0 from J; bases not matched to a gene: 4. Germline loops: CDR1 LGHDT, CDR2 YNNKEL (reference sequence). Written as DNA, the CDR3 is TGTGCCAGCAGCCAACGACAGGGGGCTAGCTCCTATAATTCACCCCTCCACTTT. Translation gives CASSQRQGASSYNSPLHF.

The genes are TRBV11-1 and TRBJ1-2; maybe TRBD1 (5 bases). CDR3 length: 12 residues. V was clipped by 3 bases and J by 8 bases, with 10 bases between them. Per germline, CDR1 SGHAT and CDR2 FQDESV (reference sequence). This CDR3 reads CASSFMRGGYTF. The CDR3 region has the DNA TGTGCCAGCAGCTTCATGAGGGGAGGCTACACCTTC.

This chain joins TRBV5-1 and TRBJ1-1; D gene uncertain. CDR1 and CDR2 from the germline V gene are SGHRS and YFSETQ. Trimming left V 4 bases short and J 1 base short, with 8 bases between. The CDR3 is made up of 13 amino acids. CDR3 bases: TGCGCCAGCAGCCCTACCCAGAACACTGAAGCTTTCTTT. This gives the protein CASSPTQNTEAFF.

This chain joins TRBV2 and TRBJ2-7, with TRBD2 matching 11 bases. This CDR3 has 14 amino acids. The germline V gene encodes CDR1 SNHLY and CDR2 FYNNEI. Germline trimming cut 1 base from V and 4 bases from J; bases unmatched to any gene: 0. This CDR3 reads CASSEGLAGYEQYF. The CDR3 bases are TGTGCCAGCAGTGAAGGACTAGCGGGGTACGAGCAGTACTTC.

This clone was found once. The gene calls are TRBV4-3 and TRBJ1-5; D not certain. Germline V CDR1 and CDR2: LGHNA, YSLEER. Trimming took 2 bases from V and 3 from J, leaving 14 bases between them. This CDR3 spans 16 amino acids. The CDR3 spells CASSQSLTAFNQPQHF. CDR3 DNA: TGCGCCAGCAGCCAAAGTTTAACGGCTTTCAATCAGCCCCAGCATTTT.

The chain combines TRBV30 with TRBJ2-1, with TRBD2 matching over 9 bases. Germline CDR1 and CDR2: GTSNPN and SVGIG (reference sequence). The CDR3 sequence is 14 residues long. V trimming: 2 bases; J trimming: 7 bases; junction bases outside the gene matches: 6. CDR3 coding DNA: TGTGCCTGGAGTCGGGCGGGAGGGTGGAATGAGCAGTTCTTC. It codes for CAWSRAGGWNEQFF.

J is TRBJ2-7 and V is TRBV4-1, with 7 bases aligning to TRBD2. With 1 base clipped from V and 0 bases from J, the junction kept 6 bases outside the gene matches. The CDR3 contains 16 residues. CDR1 and CDR2 from the germline V gene are MGHRA and YSYEKL. CDR3 nucleotide sequence: TGCGCCAGCAGCCAAGTAAGCGGGGACGGCTCCTACGAGCAGTACTTC. As protein: CASSQVSGDGSYEQYF.

This clone was observed once. V is TRBV27 and J is TRBJ2-1; possibly TRBD2 for D (6 bases). V was clipped by 4 bases and J by 5 bases, with 15 bases between them. This CDR3 is built from 15 residues. CDR1 MNHEY and CDR2 SMNVEV come from the germline V gene (reference sequence). The CDR3 protein is CASSSSSDIDNEQFF. The CDR3 DNA is TGTGCCAGCAGTTCCTCTAGCGATATCGACAATGAGCAGTTCTTC.

This clone was seen a handful of times. V and J are TRBV11-3 and TRBJ1-1; D is uncertain. Germline assignment: CDR1 SGHNT and CDR2 YENEEA. This CDR3 has 13 residues. V lost 4 bases, J lost 0 bases, and 6 bases lay in between. The CDR3 DNA is TGTGCCAGCAGCTCCCGGATGAACACTGAAGCTTTCTTT. It translates to CASSSRMNTEAFF.

The J gene is TRBJ2-7, the V gene TRBV5-1; TRBD1 matches 7 bases. The CDR3 has 13 amino acids. Per germline, CDR1 SGHRS and CDR2 YFSETQ. The junction had 2 bases not matched to a gene; V was cut back by 4 bases and J by 1 base. CDR3 coding DNA: TGCGCCAGCAGCGAGGGGGCTTCCTACGAGCAGTACTTC. It codes for CASSEGASYEQYF.

The genes are TRBV11-2 and TRBJ2-5; 13 bases map to TRBD2. The CDR3 spans 17 residues. CDR1 is SGHAT, CDR2 FQNNGV, per germline. V was pared by 2 bases and J by 2 bases, with 5 bases of the junction left unmatched. The CDR3 coding sequence is TGTGCCAGCAGCTTAAGACTAGCGGGGGGATGGCAAGAGACCCAGTACTTC. It is translated as CASSLRLAGGWQETQYF.

This clone was picked up one time. The chain links TRBV5-4 to TRBJ1-5; tentatively, D is TRBD1 (5 bases). CDR3 size: 15 residues. V was cut by 4 bases and J by 1 base, with 12 bases left in between. Germline-derived CDR1 and CDR2 are SGHNT and YYREEE (reference sequence). CDR3 amino acids: CASSLGTESNQPQHF. Written as DNA, the CDR3 is TGTGCCAGCAGCCTAGGGACCGAGAGCAATCAGCCCCAGCATTTT.

This chain joins TRBV6-1 and TRBJ2-3, with D perhaps matching TRBD2 (6 bases). The CDR3 runs 16 residues. Trimming removed 4 bases from V and 4 bases from J, with 18 bases in between. Germline V gene data show CDR1 as MNHNS and CDR2 as SASEGT. The DNA of the CDR3 is TGTGCCAGCAGTGTGACTAGTTCTAAGTACTCAGATACGCAGTATTTT. This encodes CASSVTSSKYSDTQYF.

CDR3 DNA: TGTGCCAGCAGGCCTGACAGGGGCGGTTACTATGGCTACACCTTC. Translation: CASRPDRGGYYGYTF. The chain combines TRBV6-6 with TRBJ1-2, with 8 positions matching TRBD1. The germline gives CDR1 MNHNY, CDR2 SVGAGI (reference sequence). V lost 6 bases, J lost 3 bases, and 9 bases stayed unmatched. This CDR3 contains 15 residues.

DNA for the CDR3: TGTGCCAGCAGCTTGGCTCATGGCAGGGGGCCCACAGATACGCAGTATTTT. Its protein product is CASSLAHGRGPTDTQYF. V usage is TRBV5-4 and J usage is TRBJ2-3; 8 bases are shared with TRBD1. This CDR3 is 17 amino acids long. The J segment lost 2 bases and the V segment lost 0 bases, leaving 8 bases of the junction unmatched. The germline V gene encodes CDR1 SGHNT and CDR2 YYREEE (reference sequence).

The chain links TRBV5-1 to TRBJ1-1; the D is unclear. Trimming cost V 1 base and J 0 bases, with 13 bases left between them. CDR1 is SGHRS, CDR2 YFSETQ, per germline. This CDR3 has 16 amino acids. The CDR3 region is CASSLHTQRMNTEAFF. CDR3 nucleotide sequence: TGCGCCAGCAGCTTGCATACGCAGCGCATGAACACTGAAGCTTTCTTT.

The chain joins TRBV7-2 to TRBJ1-3; D ambiguous. The CDR3 loop spans 15 amino acids. The germline V gene encodes CDR1 SGHTA and CDR2 FQGNSA. Trimming left V 4 bases short and J 1 base short, with 11 bases between. The CDR3 here is CASSSWARSGNTIYF. CDR3 DNA sequence: TGTGCCAGCAGCTCCTGGGCACGTTCTGGAAACACCATATATTTT.

This chain joins TRBV4-3 and TRBJ2-7; the match to TRBD1 covers 8 bases. The V gene's germline CDR1 is LGHNA and CDR2 YSLEER. The CDR3 is 16 amino acids. With 0 bases clipped from V and 3 bases from J, the junction kept 7 bases outside the gene matches. DNA of the CDR3: TGCGCCAGCAGCCAAGATGAGGGGACAGGTAACTACGAGCAGTACTTC. Amino acid sequence: CASSQDEGTGNYEQYF.

This chain joins TRBV7-2 and TRBJ2-5; D possibly uses TRBD1 or TRBD2 (5 bases each). Germline V gene lookup returns CDR1 SGHTA and CDR2 FQGNSA. CDR3 length: 15 amino acids. The V end lost 4 bases, the J end lost 1 base, and 13 bases lay between the germline ends. This CDR3 is CASSSPGRTQETQYF. The DNA for the CDR3 is TGTGCCAGCAGCTCACCGGGACGGACCCAAGAGACCCAGTACTTC.

The chain combines TRBV7-2 with TRBJ1-4; possible D gene TRBD1, 5 bases. V was shortened by 3 bases and J by 3 bases, with 20 bases between the two germline ends. The CDR3 spans 18 residues. Germline assignment: CDR1 SGHTA and CDR2 FQGNSA. CDR3 sequence (DNA): TGTGCCAGCAGCTTTAGGGGAAGGCCGTCGGGGGCTAATGAAAAACTGTTTTTT. Translation: CASSFRGRPSGANEKLFF.

The chain employs TRBV24-1 and TRBJ1-3, with 7 bases aligning to TRBD1. Germline CDR1 reads KGHDR; CDR2 reads SFDVKD. V shed 4 bases, J shed 2 bases, and the junction held 10 bases outside the gene matches. The CDR3 loop spans 17 amino acids. The CDR3, as DNA: TGTGCCACCAGTGACCGTAGACAGGGTCTAACTGGAAACACCATATATTTT. Amino acids: CATSDRRQGLTGNTIYF.

The gene calls are TRBV7-6 and TRBJ2-5, with 8 bases that match TRBD2. The CDR3 is 16 residues long. Germline trimming cut 11 bases from V and 5 bases from J; bases unmatched to any gene: 19. Germline loops: CDR1 SGHVS, CDR2 FNYEAQ. CDR3 residues: CAPRSTGTRMEETQYF. The CDR3 region has the DNA TGTGCCCCACGCTCAACCGGGACTAGGATGGAGGAGACCCAGTACTTC.

There are a few counts of this clone. The chain carries TRBV5-1 and TRBJ2-7; 16 nucleotides align to TRBD2. There are 16 residues in the CDR3. The germline CDR1 and CDR2 sequences are SGHRS and YFSETQ. V trimming: 3 bases; J trimming: 4 bases; junction bases outside the gene matches: 4. In DNA, the CDR3 is TGCGCCAGCAGCTACGGGACTAGCGGGGGGGCTTACGAGCAGTACTTC. Translated: CASSYGTSGGAYEQYF.